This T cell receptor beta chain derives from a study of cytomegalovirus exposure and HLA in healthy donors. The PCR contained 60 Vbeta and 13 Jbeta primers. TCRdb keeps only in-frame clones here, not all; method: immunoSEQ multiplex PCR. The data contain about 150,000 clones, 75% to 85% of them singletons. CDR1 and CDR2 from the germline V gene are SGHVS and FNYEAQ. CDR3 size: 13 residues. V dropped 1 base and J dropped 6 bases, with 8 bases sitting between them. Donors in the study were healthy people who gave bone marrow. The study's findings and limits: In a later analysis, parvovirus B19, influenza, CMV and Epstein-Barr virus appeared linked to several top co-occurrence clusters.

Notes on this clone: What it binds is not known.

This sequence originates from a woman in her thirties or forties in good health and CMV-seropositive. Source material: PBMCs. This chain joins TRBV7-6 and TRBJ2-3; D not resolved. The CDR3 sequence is CASSLVSRDTQYF. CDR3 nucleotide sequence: TGTGCCAGCAGCTTAGTGTCGCGGGATACGCAGTATTTT.